Listed here are 8 T cell receptor beta chains from one sample, sequenced in a study of T cell responses to AZD1222 COVID-19 vaccine. Here immunoSEQ multiplex PCR was the method, and the copy in TCRdb shows in-frame clones only, minus some. This sample yields roughly 55,000 clones, of which roughly 85% are seen a single time; 3.9% belongs to the top ten. The source was peripheral blood, collected on day 0 of AZD1222 vaccination. The receptor source for this set is an adult in good health.

The genes are TRBV5-1 and TRBJ1-3; possible D gene TRBD1, 6 bases. V was trimmed by 0 bases and J by 0 bases, leaving 13 bases between them. Germline V gene data show CDR1 as SGHRS and CDR2 as YFSETQ. The CDR3 runs 17 residues. CDR3 protein: CASSLEAGESSGNTIYF. CDR3 DNA: TGCGCCAGCAGCTTGGAGGCAGGGGAAAGCTCTGGAAACACCATATATTTT. Using reference TRBV5-1 and TRBJ1-3 for the parts outside the CDR3, the full variable domain is KAGVTQTPRYLIKTRGQQVTLSCSPISGHRSVSWYQQTPGQGLQFLFEYFSETQRNKGNFPGRFSGRQFSNSRSEMNVSTLELGDSALYLCASSLEAGESSGNTIYFGEGSWLTVV.

The J gene is TRBJ1-2, the V gene TRBV12-3 or TRBV12-4; D gene unclear. This CDR3 contains 12 residues. The germline V and J ends were trimmed by 7 bases and 1 base, with 7 bases remaining between them. The CDR3 coding sequence is TGTGCCAGCAATGACGATAACTATGGCTACACCTTC. It codes for CASNDDNYGYTF.

The J gene is TRBJ2-3, the V gene TRBV6-5; 7 bases align to TRBD1. Germline V lookup: CDR1 MNHEY, CDR2 SVGAGI. Germline trimming cut 10 bases from V and 3 bases from J; bases unmatched to any gene: 10. This CDR3 has 14 amino acids. The CDR3 loop is CATLGRQGTDTQYF. CDR3 in DNA: TGTGCCACCTTAGGGAGACAGGGAACAGATACGCAGTATTTT.

The CDR3 here is CASSLGRTGEQFF. As DNA, the CDR3 is TGTGCCAGCAGCCTAGGGCGTACTGGGGAGCAGTTCTTC. This chain uses TRBV5-6 with TRBJ2-1; D remains ambiguous. The CDR3 length is 13 residues. Germline CDR1 reads SGHDT; CDR2 reads YYEEEE. The V gene lost 4 bases and the J gene lost 10 bases, with 15 bases spanning the gap.

The chain couples TRBV27 to TRBJ2-3; possibly TRBD2 for D (6 bases). Germline V gene data show CDR1 as MNHEY and CDR2 as SMNVEV (reference sequence). The CDR3 is 14 residues long. Trimming took 7 bases from V and 6 from J, leaving 17 bases between them. The chain's CDR3 is CASKWGLSLDTQYF. The CDR3 nucleotides are TGTGCCAGCAAGTGGGGACTCTCGCTGGATACGCAGTATTTT.

This clone appeared once. V is TRBV5-1 and J is TRBJ2-3, with 10 bases lining up with TRBD2. This CDR3 region has 15 residues. V was pared by 5 bases and J by 0 bases, with 3 bases of the junction left unmatched. Germline V gene sequence: CDR1 SGHRS, CDR2 YFSETQ. CDR3 bases: TGCGCCAGCAGTTTACTAGCGGGGAGCACAGATACGCAGTATTTT. Translation: CASSLLAGSTDTQYF.

This chain joins TRBV1 and TRBJ1-1. TRBV1 is deemed a pseudogene. The CDR3 has 14 amino acids. The CDR3 spells CTSSQRHSGTEAFF. The CDR3 DNA is TGCACCAGCAGCCAGCGACATAGCGGGACTGAAGCTTTCTTT.

This chain's CDR3 is CASSRTGSSHSPLHF. The CDR3 bases are TGTGCCAGCAGTAGAACAGGGAGTTCTCATTCACCCCTCCACTTT. The chain couples TRBV6-5 to TRBJ1-6, with TRBD1 as a possible D gene (6 bases). With 5 bases removed from V and 8 bases from J, the gap between germline ends came to 16 bases. This CDR3 region has 15 residues. CDR1 is MNHEY, CDR2 SVGAGI, per germline.